This T cell receptor beta chain was found in a study of blood T cell repertoires in COVID-19. For the study at large: The study drew acute and convalescent COVID-19 samples from the United States, Italy and Spain. The analysed material was cDNA or gDNA that came from T cells, B-cell-depleted T cells, or PBMCs.

The CDR3 contains 14 residues. Germline V lookup: CDR1 SNHLY, CDR2 FYNNEI. The J segment lost 4 bases and the V segment lost 6 bases, leaving 4 bases of the junction unmatched. Authors' processing steps: The assay estimated nucleated cells by amplifying reference gene primers. Profiling relied on immunoSEQ multiplex PCR, and the TCRdb table lists in-frame clones only, not all of them. V, J and clone size derive from that table, while D and trimming were established from the DNA sequence. The sample carries roughly 120,000 clones, around 87% recorded once. This clone was picked up a small number of times.

Sequencing was done on a sample of peripheral blood. V is TRBV2 and J is TRBJ2-2; 8 bases agree with TRBD1. The clonotype was recovered from a man between 65 and 85 years old with active or convalescent COVID-19. CDR3 protein: CASRTGVPTGELFF. CDR3 DNA sequence: TGTGCCAGCAGGACAGGGGTTCCCACCGGGGAGCTGTTTTTT.